This entry describes one T cell receptor (beta chain). Rearranged V-D-J TRB sequences were amplified with a mixed TRB-A/B primer pool. MiXCR was run by TCRdb on the multiplex PCR reads, yielding one entry per CDR3 protein. The table records 1,500 to 2,000 distinct CDR3 sequences, 25% to 30% of them present only once. The data derive from a study of T cell repertoires in aging, cancer and after chemotherapy. On the study more broadly: Donor ages fell into six groups from 30 or younger up to 70 or older.

The CDR3 loop spans 16 amino acids. Looked up from germline, CDR1 is SQVTM and CDR2 is ANQGSEA. The junction had 11 bases not matched to a gene; V was cut back by 4 bases and J by 0 bases. The template was genomic DNA from peripheral blood, not RNA. The V call is TRBV29-1, the J call TRBJ2-7; 8 nucleotides line up with TRBD2. The sequencing sample was made of blood. The sequence was collected from a human donor with a solid tumor. The CDR3 region has the DNA TGCAGCGTTGCACGGGGGGGTAGGACCACCTCCTACGAGCAGTACTTC. Translation: CSVARGGRTTSYEQYF.